This T cell receptor beta chain derives from a study of T cell clonotyping in hematopoietic cell transplantation. A word on this clone: Its matching antigen is unknown.

Stated time point: recipient sample about 28 days before transplant, after cytoreduction. Samples: about 28 days before transplant, then days 30, 100 and 180 after. The length of the CDR3 is 12 residues. Trimming shortened V by 4 bases and J by 8 bases, and 14 bases separated the two germline ends. In germline, CDR1 is GTSNPN, CDR2 SVGIG (reference sequence). Findings of the study overall: At the given depth, recipient repertoires were over 95% de novo clonotypes. Higher Inverse Simpson Index values in graft donor and pretransplant recipient predicted broader posttransplant TCR diversity. No sorting was done, leaving CD4 and CD8 contributions mixed.

The repertoire was sequenced with immunoSEQ multiplex PCR; TCRdb's copy has only in-frame clones and lacks some. Of 25,000 to 30,000 clones in the sample, 93% were seen once. This clonotype was obtained from a man aged 50-60 years with acute myeloid leukemia. Some clones in this sample may be carry-over from other donors' samples. The sequences come from peripheral blood mononuclear cells, collected before stem cell transplant. V and J are TRBV30 and TRBJ1-2; the D is unclear. The DNA for the CDR3 is TGTGCCTGGAACCCAGGCCCCGGGGGCTACACCTTC. Protein sequence: CAWNPGPGGYTF.